The clone carrying this T cell receptor (beta chain) was recorded only once. Its antigen is still unknown. Next came a second PCR, run for about 6 to 11 cycles, which used a sample-barcoded 5' primer along with a J-beta primer mix. One entry per CDR3 protein results from TCRdb running MiXCR on the 5' RACE reads. The sample yields approximately 580,000 distinct CDR3 sequences, nearly 25% seen once. The data belong to a study of blood T cells in healthy people across ages. Study conclusions and caveats: Naive T cell percentage showed a strong correlation with TCR beta diversity.

CDR1 and CDR2 (germline): DFQATT, SNEGSKA (reference sequence). The CDR3 totals 13 residues. These same records also appear under a second study, on T cells of mothers and their children.

Sample: blood. The clonotype originates from a boy between 10 and 17 years old in good health. The V call is TRBV20-1, the J call TRBJ2-5; possibly TRBD2 for D (6 bases). The better agreement between TRBJ2-1 and the DNA end casts doubt on the J call. The CDR3 loop is CSAPLAGSNEQFF. The CDR3 DNA reads as TGCAGTGCCCCTCTCGCCGGGAGCAATGAGCAGTTCTTC.